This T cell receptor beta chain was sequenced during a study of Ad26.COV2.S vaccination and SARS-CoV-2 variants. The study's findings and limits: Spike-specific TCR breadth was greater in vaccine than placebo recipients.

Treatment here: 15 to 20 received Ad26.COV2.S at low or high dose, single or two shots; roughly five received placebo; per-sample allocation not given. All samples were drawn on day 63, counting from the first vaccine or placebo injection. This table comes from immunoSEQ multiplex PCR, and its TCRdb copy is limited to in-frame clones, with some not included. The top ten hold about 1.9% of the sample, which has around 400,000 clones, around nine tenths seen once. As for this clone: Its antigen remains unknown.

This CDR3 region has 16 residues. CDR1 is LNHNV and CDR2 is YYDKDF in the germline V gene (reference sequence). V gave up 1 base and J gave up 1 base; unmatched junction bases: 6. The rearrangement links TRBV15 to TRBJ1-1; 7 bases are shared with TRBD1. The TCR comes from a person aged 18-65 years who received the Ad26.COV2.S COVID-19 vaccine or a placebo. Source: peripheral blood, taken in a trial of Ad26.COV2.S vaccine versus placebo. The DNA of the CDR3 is TGTGCCACCAGCAGAGTCACAGGGGTCGGGAACACTGAAGCTTTCTTT. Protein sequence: CATSRVTGVGNTEAFF.